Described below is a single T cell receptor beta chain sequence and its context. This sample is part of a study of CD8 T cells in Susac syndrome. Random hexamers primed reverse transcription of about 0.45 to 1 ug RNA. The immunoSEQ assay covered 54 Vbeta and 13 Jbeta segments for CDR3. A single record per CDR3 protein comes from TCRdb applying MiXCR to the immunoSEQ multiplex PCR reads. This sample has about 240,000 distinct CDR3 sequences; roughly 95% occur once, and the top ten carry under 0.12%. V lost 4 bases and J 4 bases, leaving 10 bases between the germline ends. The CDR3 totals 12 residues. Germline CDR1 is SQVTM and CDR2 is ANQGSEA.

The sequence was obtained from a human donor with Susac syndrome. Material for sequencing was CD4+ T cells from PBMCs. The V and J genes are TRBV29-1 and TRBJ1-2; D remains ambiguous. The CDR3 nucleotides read TGCAGCGTTGGTCTAGGGATCTATGGCTACACCTTC. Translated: CSVGLGIYGYTF.